This T cell receptor beta chain was sequenced in a study of blood T cell repertoires in COVID-19. As for the study in general: Sites across the United States, Italy and Spain contributed samples from acute and convalescent COVID-19.

Source study methods: Nucleated cell number was recorded as an estimate derived from reference gene primer amplification. Sequenced by immunoSEQ multiplex PCR; TCRdb stores in-frame clones only, minus some. From that table come the V and J calls and clone size; the DNA was used to work out D and trimming. The sample consists of about 160,000 clones, roughly nine tenths of them appearing once. V lost 4 bases and J 9 bases, leaving 10 bases between the germline ends. Germline CDR1 is SNHLY and CDR2 is FYNNEI. The CDR3 is 12 amino acids. Only a few counts were recorded for this clone. The TCR originated in a man aged 55 to 70 with acute or convalescent COVID-19. J is TRBJ2-1 and V is TRBV2; D is perhaps TRBD2 (5 bases). The sample taken for sequencing was peripheral blood. CDR3 protein: CASSVIRGEQFF. The DNA for the CDR3 is TGTGCCAGCAGTGTGATACGGGGTGAGCAGTTCTTC.